This T cell receptor beta chain was sequenced for a study of CXCR4 blockade with PD-1 therapy in pancreatic cancer. The study's findings and limits: Tumors were clonally expanded, mean about 0.14 versus 0.05 in healthy blood. Frequent tumor clones were encoded by many distinct rearrangements, suggesting shared antigens.

This clone was found a few times. Its antigen is as yet unknown. No neoadjuvant therapy was given before resection to the patients supplying these archived tumor blocks. The CDR3 is 12 amino acids. CDR1 is SGDLS, CDR2 YYNGEE, per germline. Trimming stripped 5 bases from V and 1 base from J, with 7 bases between. Only in-frame clones appear in the TCRdb table, and some are missing; sequencing was by immunoSEQ multiplex PCR. Here the sample spans some 3,300 clones, around 46% being singletons. The source of this sequence is a human donor with pancreatic ductal adenocarcinoma. Sequenced: tumor tissue. V gene TRBV9 combines with J gene TRBJ2-7; no clear D. CDR3 region: CASRPLSYEQYF. The CDR3 nucleotides are TGTGCCAGCAGACCGCTTTCCTACGAGCAGTACTTC.